This record looks at one T cell receptor (beta chain) sequence and its context. The sample comes from a study of technical replicates of blood from a handful of donors. The table came from immunoSEQ multiplex PCR; TCRdb's copy has only in-frame clones and leaves some out. The data contain about 85,000 clones, about 95% of them seen just once; the ten biggest clones take up roughly 0.38%. This CDR3 region has 12 residues. V was shortened by 4 bases and J by 1 base, with 4 bases between the two germline ends. The germline V gene encodes CDR1 SGHTA and CDR2 FQGNSA. Material: T cells isolated from PBMCs. The rearrangement links TRBV7-2 to TRBJ1-1; D is undetermined. This receptor was obtained from a human donor in good health. The chain's CDR3 is CASSYTNTEAFF. The CDR3 DNA sequence: TGTGCCAGCAGCTACACGAACACTGAAGCTTTCTTT.